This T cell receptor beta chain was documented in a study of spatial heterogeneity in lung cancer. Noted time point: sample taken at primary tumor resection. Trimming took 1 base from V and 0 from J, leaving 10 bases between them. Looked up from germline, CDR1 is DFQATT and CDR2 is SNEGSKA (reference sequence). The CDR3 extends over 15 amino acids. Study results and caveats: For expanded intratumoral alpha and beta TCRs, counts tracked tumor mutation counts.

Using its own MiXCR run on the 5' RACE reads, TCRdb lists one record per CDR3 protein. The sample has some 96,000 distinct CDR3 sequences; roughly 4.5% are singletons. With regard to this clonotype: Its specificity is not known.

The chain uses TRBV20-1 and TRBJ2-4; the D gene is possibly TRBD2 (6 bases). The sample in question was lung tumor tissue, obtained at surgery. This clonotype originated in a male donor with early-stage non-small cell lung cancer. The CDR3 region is CSARGGIGAKNIQYF. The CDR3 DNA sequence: TGCAGTGCTAGAGGCGGGATCGGAGCCAAAAACATTCAGTACTTC.